This T cell receptor (beta chain) came from a study of regulatory T cells in long-lasting Graves disease. V was pared by 6 bases and J by 6 bases, with 3 bases of the junction left unmatched. The CDR3 is 11 amino acids. CDR1 and CDR2 (germline): SGHRS, YFSETQ. The table lists this clonotype with many counts. Its antigen is not identified. The time point was: newly diagnosed GD, antithyroid drugs for less than 3 months. After RNA was extracted from PBMCs, the TCR library was made from it. Overall study results and limits: The study found persistent patients shared more public clonotypes (more than 2,500) than new patients (about 890). The study found TRBV28, TRBJ1-2 and TRBJ2-5 favored in persistent disease.

For TCR beta, libraries came from iRepertoire HTBI primers and Arm-PCR of CDR3 regions. MiXCR, run by TCRdb on the multiplex PCR reads, gives a single entry per CDR3 protein. This sample has 440,000 or so distinct CDR3 sequences, with approximately 15% found just once. These data also formed part of another study, on T cells in Graves' hyperthyroidism and ophthalmopathy. That publication notes: Hyperthyroidism of Graves' type that showed no ophthalmopathy progression within 18 months was stable. The study based diagnoses on clinical symptoms, serum thyroxine and TRAb, thyroid ultrasound and orbital computed tomography.

The specimen comprised peripheral blood mononuclear cells (PBMCs), sampled at new diagnosis, from a patient treated with antithyroid drugs. The TCR sequence derives from a woman aged 25 to 39 with Graves disease. The chain couples TRBV5-1 to TRBJ2-7, with TRBD1 matching 7 bases. The CDR3 bases are TGCGCCAGCAAGGGGGCGGGCGAGCAGTACTTC. Protein product: CASKGAGEQYF.